This is a list of T cell receptor beta chains from one sample in a study of T-cell memory formation after mild COVID-19. In TCRdb, the 5' RACE reads were re-called with MiXCR into one record per CDR3 protein. The repertoire consists of roughly 99,000 distinct CDR3 sequences, with approximately 14% occurring once and the leading ten covering around 43%. The source material was PBMCs or a T cell subset sorted from them (not recorded which). Receptor source: a man aged 18 to 35 who had mild COVID-19 (a few samples of this study predate the infection). Cell type and time point are not known. Both conserved end residues are part of each CDR3. The D gene is left open where the match is weak. Only some rows state a clone size, as once, few, many or a class for expanded clones.

CDR3: CASSYSTSGGNTGELFF
DNA: TGTGCCAGCAGTTACTCGACTAGCGGGGGGAACACCGGGGAGCTGTTTTTT
V: TRBV6-2/TRBV6-3
size: .
J: TRBJ2-2
D: TRBD2

CDR3: CASSPPGPTGAGELFF
DNA: TGTGCCAGCAGTCCCCCTGGGCCGACGGGGGCCGGGGAGCTGTTTTTT
V: TRBV12-3/TRBV12-4
size: many
J: TRBJ2-2
D: .

CDR3: CASSGSKERGLDTQYF
DNA: TGTGCCAGCAGCGGGTCGAAGGAGCGGGGATTAGATACGCAGTATTTT
V: TRBV7-2
size: many
J: TRBJ2-3
D: TRBD2

CDR3: CASSLAGVHNEQFF
DNA: TGTGCCAGCAGTCTAGCGGGGGTCCACAATGAGCAGTTCTTC
V: TRBV25-1
size: few
J: TRBJ2-1
D: TRBD2

CDR3: CASSEGRGSGTYEQYF
DNA: TGTGCCAGCAGCGAAGGGAGGGGGTCTGGGACCTACGAGCAGTACTTC
V: TRBV3-1
size: .
J: TRBJ2-7
D: .

CDR3: CASSQDGWGGGANVLTF
DNA: TGCGCCAGCAGCCAAGATGGGTGGGGCGGTGGGGCCAACGTCCTGACTTTC
V: TRBV4-3
size: many
J: TRBJ2-6
D: .

CDR3: CASSLRAGNTEAFF
DNA: TGTGCCAGCAGCTTGAGGGCAGGGAACACTGAAGCTTTCTTT
V: TRBV7-3
size: .
J: TRBJ1-1
D: .

CDR3: CAITPGQDQPQHF
DNA: TGTGCCATCACCCCTGGACAAGATCAGCCCCAGCATTTT
V: TRBV10-3
size: many
J: TRBJ1-5
D: .

CDR3: CASKGSSYNEQFF
DNA: TGCGCCAGCAAGGGGAGCTCCTACAATGAGCAGTTCTTC
V: TRBV4-1
size: few
J: TRBJ2-1
D: .

CDR3: CASSLRAEHNSPLHF
DNA: TGCGCCAGCAGCTTGAGAGCAGAGCATAATTCACCCCTCCACTTT
V: TRBV5-1
size: .
J: TRBJ1-6
D: .

CDR3: CSDRGVGQADTQYF
DNA: TGCAGCGACCGGGGGGTTGGGCAGGCAGATACGCAGTATTTT
V: TRBV29-1
size: .
J: TRBJ2-3
D: TRBD2

CDR3: CASWGGSYEQYF
DNA: TGTGCCAGCTGGGGGGGGAGCTACGAGCAGTACTTC
V: TRBV12-3/TRBV12-4
size: .
J: TRBJ2-7
D: TRBD2

CDR3: CASICPGNQPQHF
DNA: TGCGCCAGCATATGTCCGGGCAATCAGCCCCAGCATTTT
V: TRBV10-2
size: .
J: TRBJ1-5
D: .

CDR3: CASSPRTGVRQETQYF
DNA: TGTGCCAGCAGCCCGCGGACAGGGGTGCGGCAAGAGACCCAGTACTTC
V: TRBV11-2
size: many
J: TRBJ2-5
D: TRBD1

CDR3: CASSQDGGGYEQYF
DNA: TGCGCCAGCAGCCAAGATGGGGGGGGATACGAGCAGTACTTC
V: TRBV4-3
size: .
J: TRBJ2-7
D: TRBD2

CDR3: CASSQEGQGGTEAFF
DNA: TGCGCCAGCAGCCAAGAGGGACAGGGGGGAACTGAAGCTTTCTTT
V: TRBV4-1
size: .
J: TRBJ1-1
D: TRBD1

CDR3: CASSQSRGGYGSPLHF
DNA: TGTGCCAGCAGCCAGTCGAGGGGGGGGTACGGTTCACCCCTCCACTTT
V: TRBV3-1
size: few
J: TRBJ1-6
D: .

CDR3: CASSPTGAPMKTQYF
DNA: TGTGCCAGCAGCCCTACTGGCGCACCCATGAAGACCCAGTACTTC
V: TRBV7-2
size: .
J: TRBJ2-5
D: .

CDR3: CASSVLPTGGLYGYTF
DNA: TGTGCCAGCAGTGTACTCCCCACAGGGGGCTTGTATGGCTACACCTTC
V: TRBV6-6
size: .
J: TRBJ1-2
D: TRBD1

CDR3: CASSERGTGQDNSPLHF
DNA: TGCGCCAGCAGCGAGAGGGGTACAGGGCAAGATAATTCACCCCTCCACTTT
V: TRBV5-1
size: many
J: TRBJ1-6
D: .